This T cell receptor beta chain was retrieved from a study of cytomegalovirus exposure and HLA in healthy donors (dated by TCRdb to about 2017). Regarding the study in general: An earlier analysis of around 600 of the donors reported 276 Gb of sequence data and some 100 million unique TCR beta sequences from 150 million to 200 million T cells. The study aimed to test whether signatures of past pathogen exposure could be identified by cataloging public T cell receptors. All discovery cohort repertoires had been generated using a single sequencing platform. Along with the roughly 670-subject first cohort, a separate validation cohort of over a hundred different subjects was used. To predict cytomegalovirus infection status, the study brought together high-throughput TCR immunosequencing, statistical association of individual TCRs with disease status, and machine learning. HLA typing included class I and class II loci at four-digit resolution. An earlier analysis of fewer than 700 of the donors applied high-throughput TCR beta sequencing to assess whether each TCR beta V gene segment acted as functional or pseudogenic. Among about 400 genotyped donors of the cohort, an average of roughly 230,000 unique TCR beta nucleotide sequences was sequenced per donor, of which approximately 18% were non-productive. Of the roughly 390 genotyped donors, less than 90% were placed in the genetic ancestry cluster associated with self-reported Caucasian donors. Five DR-DQ haplotypes were handled as single units for association and clustering because linkage in the cohort was strong. A later analysis re-examined previously published TCR beta repertoires from 600 to 700 donors and added high-resolution HLA genotyping to investigate patterns of TCR occurrence. The study profiled the T cell repertoires of under 850 subjects by immunosequencing and related them to cytomegalovirus serostatus. Typing coverage varied by locus: 629-630 donors for A, B, C, DRB1 and DQB1; approximately 500 for DQA1; approximately 610 for DPA1; around 450 for DPB1. Rather than using new phenotypic data, the later analysis identified candidate immune exposures from TCR beta sequences and from how often those sequences occurred across donors. A later genetic analysis used genome-wide SNP genotypes for about three fifths of the roughly 700 donors, treating that subset as a discovery cohort. Donor age, sex, ethnicity and CMV serostatus were compiled together with the repertoire data. Roughly 300 gigabases of sequencing data and 78 million or so unique TCR sequences were included in an early release covering around 600 HLA-typed donors. Broad study findings and their caveats: Broadly in line with IMGT annotations, most TCR beta V segments showed up in productive rearrangements about 87% or about 30% of the time in an earlier analysis of several hundred of the donors. An association between a missense DCLRE1C variant and V-gene and J-gene trimming of TCR beta chains was found in a later genetic analysis and replicated in an independent cohort. Strong co-occurrence of HLA alleles, especially DR and DQ, made assigning TCR associations to individual alleles difficult. A later analysis associated some 17,000 TCR beta sequences with specific HLA alleles at a false discovery rate of 0.05. In both the original and validation cohorts, the classifier was reported to diagnose cytomegalovirus status with high specificity and sensitivity. A later analysis found that TCR association rates varied across HLA loci, with DRB1 alleles showing the most associated TCRs and HLA-C alleles the fewest. A later analysis found that most CMV-associated TCR beta chains appeared HLA-restricted, with HLA associations seemingly driven largely by CMV exposure. A further reported finding was that TCR beta sequences accurately predicted the HLA-A and HLA-B alleles for most subjects in the first cohort. The cohort was sequenced for TCR beta chains only, and without alpha or paired-chain data the features that could be detected were limited. A group of highly shared sequence variants was considered likely to be a technical artifact of the sequencing pipeline. Roughly uniform sequencing depth across donors was assumed in presence/absence analyses, although this assumption may not hold. For the cohort, immune exposure information was limited to CMV serostatus. In the study, some 180 TCR beta chains were listed as associated with cytomegalovirus. Over 15 rarely observed V segments, including chromosome 9 orphons, were excluded from the earlier analysis of several hundred of the donors because counts were too low. Most TCR sequences were seen in very few donors, while some public TCRs were found in many individuals. According to a later genetic analysis, donors in an Asian-associated ancestry cluster had fewer N-insertions in productive TCRs than the approximately 670-donor mean. Three of the identified cytomegalovirus-associated TCR beta chains were confirmed in vitro to be specific for cytomegalovirus antigens. Because some donors lacked HLA typing at each locus, the association tests relied only on the typed subset. Some IMGT-functional V segments, including TRBV6-2 and TRBV6-3, could not be told apart with the 87-base-pair reads, so those segments were excluded. Linkage disequilibrium might explain the correlated functional status among segregating V segments, but an unknown experimental factor could not be ruled out. In a later analysis, HLA-associated TCR beta chains showed more clonal expansion and lower generation probabilities than non-associated chains that were equally common. According to a later analysis, parvovirus B19, influenza, CMV and Epstein-Barr virus appeared linked to several top co-occurrence clusters. The authors suggested that the approach could potentially be extended to other disease states and immunological phenotypes.

Regarding this clone: No antigen is known for it. Qualities for individual bases were not recorded, and no much larger clone is one base off.

The protocol used for the library was the immunoSEQ multiplex PCR assay. The multiplex PCR relied on a mix of 60 forward primers for TCR Vbeta segments and 13 reverse primers for TCR Jbeta segments. The CDR3 region of rearranged TCR beta genes was amplified from genomic DNA by a multiplex PCR assay. The Illumina HiSeq System was used to sequence the amplified TCR beta libraries as 87-base-pair reads. As for the authors' bioinformatics: In a later analysis, about 80 million unique TCR beta chains were counted across the roughly 610 repertoires, and roughly 11 million of these chains were shared by at least two donors. A nearest-neighbor algorithm error-corrected the raw reads and collapsed the reads into unique sequences, merging closely related sequences to remove PCR and sequencing errors. V, D and J gene segments were assigned by aligning CDR3 sequences to IMGT reference sequences. For a sequence to be retained, a match of at least six nucleotides was required to both a V gene segment and a J gene segment. Rearrangements were called productive when the CDR3 lacked stop codons and stayed in frame with V and J; all others were non-productive. Following IMGT convention, CDR3 was defined as the stretch from the second conserved V-encoded cysteine up to the conserved J-encoded phenylalanine. The earlier analysis of 550 to 650 of the donors excluded any sequence lacking an unambiguous match to a single V gene segment. An earlier analysis of under 750 of the donors called V segments functional above 56.7% productive rearrangements and segregating when the between-donor standard deviation exceeded 5%. A statistical classification framework was built for diagnosing cytomegalovirus status from the catalog of TCR beta chain sequences. In a later analysis, TCR nucleotide sequences were compared against IMGT/GENE-DB human TR gene sequences so that V and J genes could be assigned. In a later analysis, CDR3 sequences and most-parsimonious VDJ recombination scenarios were assigned using the TCRdist pipeline. In a later analysis, each TCR beta chain was defined by its CDR3 amino acid sequence together with its V-gene family, and reads without a unique V-gene family were excluded. To address suspected cross-contamination and a sequencing artifact, a later analysis removed roughly 580 highly shared, low-generation-probability nucleotide sequences. In a later analysis, a clonal expansion index for each public chain was calculated from normalized within-repertoire ranks of inferred template counts. In a later analysis, generation probabilities were computed using a VDJ recombination model fitted to out-of-frame rearrangements, and the results were checked against IGoR. Hypergeometric tests were used in a later analysis to score TCR-TCR, TCR-HLA and TCR-CMV co-occurrence, with a repertoire-size bias correction applied to the TCR pairs. To estimate false discovery rates, a later analysis permuted the HLA or CMV assignments 20 times. In a later analysis, co-occurring TCRs were grouped using DBSCAN, with TCRdist sequence similarity added in when clustering inside HLA-allele-positive subsets. For co-occurrence clustering, repertoires with fewer than 30,000 or more than 120,000 public chains were excluded, along with 4 to 6 repertoires with anomalous nucleotide sharing. The source is immuneACCESS, and TCRdb retained only in-frame sequences with V and J called. Part of the clones is not carried over; for the studies checked, unresolved V genes explain less than half of this, and the remainder is unexplained. V, J and clone size derive from that table, while D and trimming were established from the DNA sequence. Counted in this sample were some 140,000 clones; approximately 60% of them appeared once. About 1.5% of the sample lies in the top ten.

The cohort was made up of several hundred healthy bone marrow donors. At the time of sampling, all cohort members were nominally healthy, though unrecorded immune exposures were likely present. CMV serostatus was positive for almost 300 and negative for 352 of the 666 cohort members, and was not recorded for this donor. A peripheral blood sample was collected from each donor, and TCR beta sequencing was performed on peripheral blood mononuclear cells. Genomic DNA extraction from the blood cell samples was performed with the Qiagen DNeasy Blood Extraction Kit. Reading from cysteine to phenylalanine, the CDR3 counts 17 amino acids. Kept here is only the CDR3 DNA, which spans 51 bases and is read in frame from base 1. Via the germline V gene, CDR1 is SGHDT and CDR2 YYEEEE. Germline trimming amounts to 0 bases on V and 4 bases on J, with 9 as the count of junction bases outside the gene matches.

The sample taken for sequencing was PBMCs. The chain joins TRBV5-6 to TRBJ2-1; 8 bases in the junction line up with TRBD2. The sequence was obtained from a human donor in good health. Read as DNA, the sequence is TGTGCCAGCAGCTTGGTAGTACGGGAGGGCCGATACAATGAGCAGTTCTTC. Protein translation: CASSLVVREGRYNEQFF. The full variable domain, with segments outside the CDR3 supplied by the reference TRBV5-6 and TRBJ2-1 proteins, appears as DAGVTQSPTHLIKTRGQQVTLRCSPKSGHDTVSWYQQALGQGPQFIFQYYEEEERQRGNFPDRFSGHQFPNYSSELNVNALLLGDSALYLCASSLVVREGRYNEQFFGPGTRLTVL.